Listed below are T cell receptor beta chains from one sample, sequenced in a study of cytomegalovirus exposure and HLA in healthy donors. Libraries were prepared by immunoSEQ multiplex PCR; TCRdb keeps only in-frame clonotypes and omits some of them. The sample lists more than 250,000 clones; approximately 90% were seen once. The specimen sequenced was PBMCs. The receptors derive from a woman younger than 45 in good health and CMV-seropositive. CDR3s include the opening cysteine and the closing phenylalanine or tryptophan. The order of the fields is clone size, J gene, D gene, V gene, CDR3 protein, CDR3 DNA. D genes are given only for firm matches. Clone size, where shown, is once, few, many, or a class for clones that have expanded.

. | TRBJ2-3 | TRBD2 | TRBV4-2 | CASSQDGPSGSTDTQYF | TGTGCCAGCAGCCAAGATGGCCCTAGCGGGAGCACAGATACGCAGTATTTT
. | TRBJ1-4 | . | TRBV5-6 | CASSLAILNEKLFF | TGTGCCAGCAGCTTGGCAATCCTAAATGAAAAACTGTTTTTT
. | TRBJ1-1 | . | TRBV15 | CATSDTPDTEAFF | TGTGCCACCAGCGATACCCCAGATACCGAAGCTTTCTTT
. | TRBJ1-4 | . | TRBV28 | CASKGQGPNWDEKLFF | TGTGCCAGCAAGGGGCAGGGGCCAAACTGGGATGAAAAACTGTTTTTT
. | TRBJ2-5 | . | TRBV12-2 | CASRYLGRTQGPVLPLQYF | TGTGCAAGTCGCTATCTAGGACGGACCCAGGGGCCAGTACTTCCCCTCCAGTACTTC
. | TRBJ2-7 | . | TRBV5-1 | CASKGDTLYEQYF | TGCGCCAGCAAGGGGGACACCCTCTACGAGCAGTACTTC
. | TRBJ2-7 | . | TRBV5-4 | CASSQRGGSYEQYF | TGTGCCAGCAGCCAGAGGGGGGGCTCCTACGAGCAGTACTTC
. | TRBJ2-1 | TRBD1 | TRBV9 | CASSGTGSYNEQFF | TGTGCCAGCAGCGGGACAGGGTCCTACAATGAGCAGTTCTTC
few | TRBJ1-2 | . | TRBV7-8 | CASSRSVGGFDGYTF | TGTGCCAGCAGCCGCTCCGTGGGCGGGTTTGATGGCTACACCTTC
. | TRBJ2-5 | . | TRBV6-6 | CASSYSKGGQETQYF | TGTGCCAGCAGTTACTCGAAGGGGGGTCAAGAGACCCAGTACTTC
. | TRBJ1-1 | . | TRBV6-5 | CASSRYAGDTEAFF | TGTGCCAGCAGCCGATACGCGGGGGACACTGAAGCTTTCTTT
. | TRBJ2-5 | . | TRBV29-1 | CSVEGLDRETQYF | TGCAGCGTTGAAGGACTGGATAGAGAGACCCAGTACTTC
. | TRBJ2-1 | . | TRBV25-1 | CASSEWKPGAGDEQFF | TGTGCCAGCAGTGAATGGAAGCCGGGAGCGGGCGATGAGCAGTTCTTC
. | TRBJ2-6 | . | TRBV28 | CASSTRDTGSGANVLTF | TGTGCCAGCAGCACCCGGGACACCGGATCTGGGGCCAACGTCCTGACTTTC
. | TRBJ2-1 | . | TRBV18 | CASSGVGRLRNEQFF | TGTGCCAGCTCAGGAGTGGGCAGGTTACGCAATGAGCAGTTCTTC
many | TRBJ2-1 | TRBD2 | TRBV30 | CAWSGESGRVRYNEQFF | TGTGCCTGGAGTGGAGAAAGCGGGAGGGTAAGGTACAATGAGCAGTTCTTC
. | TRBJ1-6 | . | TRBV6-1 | CASSEGGSSYNSPLHF | TGTGCCAGCAGTGAAGGCGGTAGCTCCTATAATTCACCCCTCCACTTT
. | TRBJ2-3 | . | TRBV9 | CASSPSGGPTDTQYF | TGTGCCAGCAGCCCCAGTGGGGGACCCACAGATACGCAGTATTTT
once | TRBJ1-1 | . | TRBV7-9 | CASSFSGTEAFF | TGTGCCAGCAGCTTCAGTGGCACTGAAGCTTTCTTT
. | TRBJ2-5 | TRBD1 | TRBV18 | CASSPLGQGAQSETQYF | TGTGCCAGCTCACCACTGGGACAGGGGGCTCAATCAGAGACCCAGTACTTC
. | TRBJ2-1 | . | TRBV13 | CASSLNSYNEQFF | TGTGCCAGCAGTCTAAACTCCTACAATGAGCAGTTCTTC
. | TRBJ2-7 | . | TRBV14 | CASSQDGYEQYF | TGTGCCAGCAGCCAAGATGGATACGAGCAGTACTTC
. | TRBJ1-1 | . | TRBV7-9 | CASSLVGGNTEAFF | TGTGCCAGCAGCTTAGTCGGTGGAAACACTGAAGCTTTCTTT
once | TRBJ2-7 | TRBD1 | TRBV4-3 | CASSQERGQGSYEQYF | TGCGCCAGCAGCCAAGAGAGAGGACAGGGGTCCTACGAGCAGTACTTC
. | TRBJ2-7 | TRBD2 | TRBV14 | CASSQPGLAVYEQYF | TGTGCCAGCAGCCAGCCGGGACTAGCGGTCTACGAGCAGTACTTC
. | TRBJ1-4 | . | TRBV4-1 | CASSQEETNEKLFF | TGCGCCAGCAGCCAAGAGGAAACTAATGAAAAACTGTTTTTT
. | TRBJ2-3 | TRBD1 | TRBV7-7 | CASSQDRGGTDTQYF | TGTGCCAGCAGCCAAGACAGGGGGGGGACAGATACGCAGTATTTT
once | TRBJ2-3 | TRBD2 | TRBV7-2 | CASSAGLAGADTQYF | TGTGCCAGCAGCGCGGGACTAGCGGGAGCGGATACGCAGTATTTT
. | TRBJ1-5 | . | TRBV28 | CASSPPDRSNQPQHF | TGTGCCAGCAGTCCCCCGGACAGAAGCAATCAGCCCCAGCATTTT
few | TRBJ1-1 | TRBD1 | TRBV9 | CASSVAPPGQVATEAFF | TGTGCCAGCAGCGTAGCTCCACCGGGACAGGTGGCCACTGAAGCTTTCTTT
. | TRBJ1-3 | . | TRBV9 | CASSVGVSSGNTIYF | TGTGCCAGCAGCGTAGGGGTGAGCTCTGGAAACACCATATATTTT
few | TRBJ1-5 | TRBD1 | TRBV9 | CASSSGQGGNQPQHF | TGTGCCAGCAGCTCAGGACAGGGCGGCAATCAGCCCCAGCATTTT
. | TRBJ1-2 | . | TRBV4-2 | CASSQADRYANYGYTF | TGTGCCAGCAGCCAAGCTGACCGATATGCTAACTATGGCTACACCTTC
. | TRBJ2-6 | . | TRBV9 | CASSVEGTGANVLTF | TGTGCCAGCAGCGTAGAGGGGACTGGGGCCAACGTCCTGACTTTC
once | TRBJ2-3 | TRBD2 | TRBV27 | CASSPGLAGALPWADTQYF | TGTGCCAGCAGTCCCGGACTAGCGGGGGCCCTACCCTGGGCAGATACGCAGTATTTT
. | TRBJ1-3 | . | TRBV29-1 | CSAGRDSGNTIYF | TGCAGCGCAGGACGGGACTCTGGAAACACCATATATTTT
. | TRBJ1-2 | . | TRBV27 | CASRDSDGYTF | TGTGCCAGCAGGGACAGTGATGGCTACACCTTC
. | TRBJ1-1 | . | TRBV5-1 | CASSLDGWEAFF | TGCGCCAGCAGCTTGGATGGGTGGGAAGCTTTCTTT
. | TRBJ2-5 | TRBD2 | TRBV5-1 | CASSTSSGRLAETQYF | TGCGCCAGCAGCACCTCTAGCGGGAGACTCGCAGAGACCCAGTACTTC
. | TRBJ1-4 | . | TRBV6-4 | CASSEDEKLFF | TGTGCCAGCAGTGAAGATGAAAAACTGTTTTTT